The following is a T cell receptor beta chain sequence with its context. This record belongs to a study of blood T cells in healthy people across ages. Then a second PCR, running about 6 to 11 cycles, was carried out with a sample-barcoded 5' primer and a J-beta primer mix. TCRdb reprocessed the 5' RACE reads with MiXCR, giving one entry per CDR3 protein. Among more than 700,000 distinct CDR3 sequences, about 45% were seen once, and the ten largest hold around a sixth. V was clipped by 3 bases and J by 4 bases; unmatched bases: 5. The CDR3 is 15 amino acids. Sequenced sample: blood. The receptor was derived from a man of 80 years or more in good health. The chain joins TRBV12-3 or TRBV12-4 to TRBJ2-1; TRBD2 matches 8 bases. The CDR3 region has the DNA TGTGCCAGCAGTTTTCTACTAGCGGAGTACAATGAGCAGTTCTTC. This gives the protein CASSFLLAEYNEQFF.